The text below deals with one TCR beta chain. In this sample, this clonotype turned up a few times. Its cognate antigen has yet to be identified. No qualities accompany the bases; no much larger clone lies one base away. Ficoll-Paque density gradient centrifugation was used to isolate PBMCs. CDR1 SGHRS and CDR2 YFSETQ are derived from the germline V gene. CDR3 length: 15 amino acids, cysteine to valine. Only CDR3 DNA remains: 45 bases, in frame from the first base. V is cut by 0 bases and J by 3 bases, and the space between the germline ends is 13 bases. This sample is drawn from a study of T-cell memory formation after mild COVID-19 (dated by TCRdb to the early 2020s). A note on the overall study: TCR sequence clusters from the two donors were largely donor specific. In a couple of donors, T-cell clones that expanded and contracted after mild COVID-19 were followed by sequencing TCRalpha and TCRbeta repertoires longitudinally. Two young, previously healthy adult volunteers, one female and one male, were included in the cohort. General study outcomes and caveats: The second-wave clones that peaked on day 37 were not confirmed to be SARS-CoV-2 specific. Contracting CD4+ clones were located mainly in the CM and EM memory subsets, whereas CD8+ clones were found to be enriched in EMRA. Only a couple of mild cases were covered by the study, and larger cohorts that include severe cases with pre-infection samples were considered necessary. Some responding clones were found in pre-infection memory, which suggests that pre-existing cross-reactive memory T cells took part in the SARS-CoV-2 response. Balanced CD4/CD8 phenotypes were observed for clones contracting from day 15 to 85, whereas a bias towards CD4+ was observed for a second wave of clones expanding from day 15 to 37.

The listed sequencing device is Illumina NovaSeq 6000. TCRalpha and TCRbeta cDNA libraries were built by 5'RACE with constant-segment primers, adding sample barcodes and unique molecular identifiers. RNA was extracted from every sample with Trizol reagent. The libraries were amplified in two PCR steps, and the second step added a second sample barcode and Illumina TruSeq adapters. Sequencing of libraries was performed on an Illumina NovaSeq with 2 x 150 bp paired-end reads. In the paper's pipeline: With migec v1.2.7, reads were demultiplexed and then collapsed into UMI-guided consensus sequences. Using mixcr v2.1.11, UMI consensuses were aligned to TRA and TRB V and J templates and then assembled into clonotypes. A clonotype was counted as expanded or contracted only if both edgeR and NoisET called the change significant, with noise models trained on biological replicates. edgeR calls used a false discovery rate-adjusted p below 0.01 and a log2 fold-change threshold of 1. As an exploratory analysis of dynamics, max-normalized trajectories of the 1000 most abundant clonotypes were examined by PCA with hierarchical clustering. Separately sequenced CD4+ and CD8+ repertoires were used to assign the CD4 or CD8 phenotype of responding clones. TCRdb's own reprocessing of the public reads used fastp at Q25 and MiXCR and kept productive beta chains. Every distinct CDR3 protein forms one entry, paired with its most common genes and DNA. The authors' filters were not applied to this entry. Recorded for this sample are 300,000 to 400,000 distinct CDR3 sequences; approximately 12% of them occurred a single time. The ten top clones hold over 20% of the sample.

The receptor's source is a young man who had mild COVID-19 (a few samples of this study predate the infection). The sample titles of this study are shuffled in the database, so cell type and time point are left out; the donor was told from shared clones. This receptor chain uses TRBV5-1 and TRBJ2-7; no D segment can be confidently identified. The sample comprised PBMCs or a T cell subset sorted from them (not recorded which). Here is the DNA: TGCGCCAGCAGCTTGGGCGTCACCCCCGACTACGAGCAGTACGTC. It specifies CASSLGVTPDYEQYV.